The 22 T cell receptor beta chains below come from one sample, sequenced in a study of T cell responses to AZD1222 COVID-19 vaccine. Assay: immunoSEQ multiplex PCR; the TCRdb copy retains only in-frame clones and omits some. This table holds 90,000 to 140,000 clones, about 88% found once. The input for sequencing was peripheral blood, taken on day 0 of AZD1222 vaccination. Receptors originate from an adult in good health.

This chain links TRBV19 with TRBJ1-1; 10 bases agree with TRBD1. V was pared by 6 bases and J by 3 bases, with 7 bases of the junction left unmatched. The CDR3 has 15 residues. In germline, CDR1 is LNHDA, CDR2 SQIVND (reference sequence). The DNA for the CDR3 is TGTGCCAGTAGCGACCGGGGACAGGGGCACACTGAAGCTTTCTTT. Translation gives CASSDRGQGHTEAFF.

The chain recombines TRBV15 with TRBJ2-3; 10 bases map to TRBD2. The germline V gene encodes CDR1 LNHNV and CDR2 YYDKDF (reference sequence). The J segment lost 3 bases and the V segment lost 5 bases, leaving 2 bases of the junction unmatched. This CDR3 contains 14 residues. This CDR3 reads CATSGSGRTDTQYF. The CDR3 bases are TGTGCCACCAGCGGTAGCGGGAGGACAGATACGCAGTATTTT.

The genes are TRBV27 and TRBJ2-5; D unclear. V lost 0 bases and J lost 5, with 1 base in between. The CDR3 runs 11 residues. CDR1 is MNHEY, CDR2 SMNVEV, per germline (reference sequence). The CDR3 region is CASSLSETQYF. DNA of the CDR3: TGTGCCAGCAGTTTATCGGAGACCCAGTACTTC.

The CDR3 coding sequence is TGTGCCAGCAGCTTGCCGGGCAGCAATGAGCAGTTCTTC. Amino acid sequence: CASSLPGSNEQFF. V and J are TRBV5-4 and TRBJ2-1; D unclear. This CDR3 spans 13 amino acids. Germline V CDR1 and CDR2: SGHNT, YYREEE (reference sequence). V was trimmed by 1 base and J by 6 bases, leaving 8 bases between them.

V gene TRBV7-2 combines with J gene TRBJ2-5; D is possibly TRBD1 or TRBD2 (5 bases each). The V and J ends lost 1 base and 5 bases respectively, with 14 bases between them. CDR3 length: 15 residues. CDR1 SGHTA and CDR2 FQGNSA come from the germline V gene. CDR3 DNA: TGTGCCAGCAGCTTAGAGGGGACCATTATGGAGACCCAGTACTTC. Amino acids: CASSLEGTIMETQYF.

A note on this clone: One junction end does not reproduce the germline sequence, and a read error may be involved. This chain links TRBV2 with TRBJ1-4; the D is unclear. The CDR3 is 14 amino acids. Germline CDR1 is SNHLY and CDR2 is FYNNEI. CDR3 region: CASSEDQLQSTNRW. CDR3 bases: TGTGCCAGCAGTGAAGACCAACTACAGAGCACAAATCGGTGG.

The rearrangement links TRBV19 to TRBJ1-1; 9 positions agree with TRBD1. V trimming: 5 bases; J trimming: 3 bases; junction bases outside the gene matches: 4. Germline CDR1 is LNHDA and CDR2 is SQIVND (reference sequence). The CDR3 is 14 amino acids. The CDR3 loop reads CASSPRQGDTEAFF. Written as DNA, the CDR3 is TGTGCCAGTAGTCCCCGACAGGGGGACACTGAAGCTTTCTTT.

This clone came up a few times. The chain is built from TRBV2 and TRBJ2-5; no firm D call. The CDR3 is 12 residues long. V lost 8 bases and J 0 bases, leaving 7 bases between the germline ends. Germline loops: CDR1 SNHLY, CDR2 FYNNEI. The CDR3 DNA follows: TGTGCCAGCTACGACAACCAAGAGACCCAGTACTTC. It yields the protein CASYDNQETQYF. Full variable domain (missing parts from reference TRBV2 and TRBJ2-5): EPEVTQTPSHQVTQMGQEVILRCVPISNHLYFYWYRQILGQKVEFLVSFYNNEISEKSEIFDDQFSVERPDGSNFTLKIRSTKLEDSAMYFCASYDNQETQYFGPGTRLLVL.

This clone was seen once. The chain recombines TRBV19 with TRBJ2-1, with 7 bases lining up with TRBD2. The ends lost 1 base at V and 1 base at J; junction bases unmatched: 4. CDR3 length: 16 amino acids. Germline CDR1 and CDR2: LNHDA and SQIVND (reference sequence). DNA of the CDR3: TGTGCCAGTAGTATAGTTAGCGGGCCTTCCTACAATGAGCAGTTCTTC. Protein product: CASSIVSGPSYNEQFF.

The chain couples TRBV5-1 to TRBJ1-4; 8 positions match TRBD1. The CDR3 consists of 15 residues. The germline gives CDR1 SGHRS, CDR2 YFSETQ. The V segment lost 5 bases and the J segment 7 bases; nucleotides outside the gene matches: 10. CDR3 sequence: CASSQQGVGSEKLFF. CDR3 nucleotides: TGCGCCAGCAGTCAACAGGGGGTCGGGAGTGAAAAACTGTTTTTT.

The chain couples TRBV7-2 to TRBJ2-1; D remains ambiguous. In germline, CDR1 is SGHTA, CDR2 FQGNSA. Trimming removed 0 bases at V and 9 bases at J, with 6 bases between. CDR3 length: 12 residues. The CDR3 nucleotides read TGTGCCAGCAGCTTAGCCCTTGCTGAGCAGTTCTTC. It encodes CASSLALAEQFF.

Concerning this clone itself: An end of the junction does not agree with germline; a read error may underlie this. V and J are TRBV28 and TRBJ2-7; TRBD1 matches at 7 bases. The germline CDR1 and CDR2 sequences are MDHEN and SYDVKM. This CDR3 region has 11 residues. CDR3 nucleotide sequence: TGTACCAGTACAGGGGCCTACGAGCAGTACTTC. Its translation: CTSTGAYEQYF.

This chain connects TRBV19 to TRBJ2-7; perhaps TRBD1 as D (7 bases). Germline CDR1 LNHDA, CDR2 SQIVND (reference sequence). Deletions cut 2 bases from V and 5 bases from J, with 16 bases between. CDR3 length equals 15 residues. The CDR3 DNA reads TGTGCCAGTAGTATAACTCCAGGGGGGTCTCACGAGCAGTACTTC. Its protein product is CASSITPGGSHEQYF.

The CDR3 DNA sequence: TGTGCCAGCAGACCACCCCCTCGGAGGGGCCTGAGCTCCTATAATTCACCCCTCCACTTT. Its translation: CASRPPPRRGLSSYNSPLHF. This rearrangement joins TRBV27 to TRBJ1-6; TRBD1 might be the D (5 bases). The CDR3 is made up of 20 amino acids. Germline CDR1 reads MNHEY; CDR2 reads SMNVEV (reference sequence). V was clipped by 6 bases and J by 0 bases, with 24 bases between them.

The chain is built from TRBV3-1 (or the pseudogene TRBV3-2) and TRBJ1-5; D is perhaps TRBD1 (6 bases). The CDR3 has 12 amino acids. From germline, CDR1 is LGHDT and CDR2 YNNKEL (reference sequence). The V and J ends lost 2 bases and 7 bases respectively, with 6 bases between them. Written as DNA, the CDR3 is TGTGCCAGCAGCCAAAGGGGGCAGCCCCAGCATTTT. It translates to CASSQRGQPQHF.

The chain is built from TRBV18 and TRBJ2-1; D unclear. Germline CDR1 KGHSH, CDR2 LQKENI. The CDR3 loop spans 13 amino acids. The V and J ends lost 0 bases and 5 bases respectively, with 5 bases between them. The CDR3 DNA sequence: TGTGCCAGCTCACCACCATCCCACAATGAGCAGTTCTTC. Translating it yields CASSPPSHNEQFF.

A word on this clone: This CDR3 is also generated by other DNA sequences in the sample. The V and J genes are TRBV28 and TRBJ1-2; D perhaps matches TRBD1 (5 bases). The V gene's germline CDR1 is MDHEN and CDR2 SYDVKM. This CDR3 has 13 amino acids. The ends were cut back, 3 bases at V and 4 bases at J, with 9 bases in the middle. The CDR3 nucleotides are TGTGCCAGCAGTTTGGGGGGGAGCTATGGCTACACCTTC. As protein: CASSLGGSYGYTF.

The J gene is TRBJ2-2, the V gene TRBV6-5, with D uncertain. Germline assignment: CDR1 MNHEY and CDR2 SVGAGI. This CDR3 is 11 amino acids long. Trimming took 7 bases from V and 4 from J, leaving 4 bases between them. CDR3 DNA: TGTGCCAGCACGGCCACCGGGGAGCTGTTTTTT. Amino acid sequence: CASTATGELFF.

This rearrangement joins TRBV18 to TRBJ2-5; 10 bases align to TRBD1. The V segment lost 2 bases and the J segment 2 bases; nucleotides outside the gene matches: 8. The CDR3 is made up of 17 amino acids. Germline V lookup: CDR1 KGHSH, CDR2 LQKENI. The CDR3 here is CASSPTTGQGLQETQYF. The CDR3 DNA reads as TGTGCCAGCTCACCAACTACGGGACAGGGGCTTCAAGAGACCCAGTACTTC.

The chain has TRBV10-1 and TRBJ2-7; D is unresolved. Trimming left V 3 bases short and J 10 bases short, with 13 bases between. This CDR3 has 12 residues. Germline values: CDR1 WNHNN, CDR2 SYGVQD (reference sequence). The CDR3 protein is CASSDVGISQYF. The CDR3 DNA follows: TGCGCCAGCAGTGACGTAGGTATTTCTCAGTACTTC.

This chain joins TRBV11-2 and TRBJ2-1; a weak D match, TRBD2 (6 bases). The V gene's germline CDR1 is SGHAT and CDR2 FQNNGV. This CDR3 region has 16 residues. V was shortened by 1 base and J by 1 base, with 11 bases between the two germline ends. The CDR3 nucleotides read TGTGCCAGCAGCTTAGCCGGAGGGCCATCCTACAATGAGCAGTTCTTC. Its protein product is CASSLAGGPSYNEQFF.

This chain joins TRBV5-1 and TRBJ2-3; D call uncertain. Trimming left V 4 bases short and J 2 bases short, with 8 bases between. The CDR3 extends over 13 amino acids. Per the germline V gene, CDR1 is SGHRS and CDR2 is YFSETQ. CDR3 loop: CASSPTLTDTQYF. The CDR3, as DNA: TGCGCCAGCAGCCCTACGCTCACAGATACGCAGTATTTT.